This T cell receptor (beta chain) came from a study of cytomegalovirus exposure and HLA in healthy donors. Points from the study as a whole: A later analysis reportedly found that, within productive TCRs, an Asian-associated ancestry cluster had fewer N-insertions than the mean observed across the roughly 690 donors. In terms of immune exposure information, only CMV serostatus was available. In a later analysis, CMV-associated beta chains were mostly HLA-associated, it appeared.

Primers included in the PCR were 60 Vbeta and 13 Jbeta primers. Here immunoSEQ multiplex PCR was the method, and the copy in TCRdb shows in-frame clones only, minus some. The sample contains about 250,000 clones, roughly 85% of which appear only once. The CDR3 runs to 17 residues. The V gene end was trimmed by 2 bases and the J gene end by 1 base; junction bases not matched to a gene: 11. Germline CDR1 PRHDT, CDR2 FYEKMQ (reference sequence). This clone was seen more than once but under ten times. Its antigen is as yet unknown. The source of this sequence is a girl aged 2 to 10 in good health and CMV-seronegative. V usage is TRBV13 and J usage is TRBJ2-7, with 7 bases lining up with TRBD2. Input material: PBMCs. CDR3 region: CASSLIGYGGSSYEQYF. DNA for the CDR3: TGTGCCAGCAGCTTAATCGGTTACGGGGGGTCGTCCTACGAGCAGTACTTC.